The 7 T cell receptor beta chains reported below all come from one sample, sequenced in a study of CD8 T cells in ankylosing spondylitis. TCRdb recomputed calls from the 5' RACE reads with MiXCR, one row per CDR3 protein. Here the sample spans about 250,000 distinct CDR3 sequences, about 24% being singletons. The specimen was blood, either unsorted or a sorted T cell fraction (not recorded which). The origin of the receptors is a male donor with ankylosing spondylitis or in good health (not recorded which).

This clonotype was counted at least ten times. The chain uses TRBV6-1 and TRBJ2-2, with 7 bases matching TRBD2. The germline CDR1 and CDR2 sequences are MNHNS and SASEGT. Unmatched junction bases numbered 0, after V lost 5 bases and J lost 3 bases. This CDR3 contains 13 residues. The CDR3 protein is CASSRGDTGELFF. The CDR3 DNA reads TGTGCCAGCAGTCGGGGGGACACCGGGGAGCTGTTTTTT.

This clonotype was recorded at least ten times. The genes are TRBV29-1 and TRBJ2-5; D unclear. The CDR3 covers 11 residues. Trimming removed 4 bases from V and 5 bases from J, with 8 bases in between. Germline V gene data show CDR1 as SQVTM and CDR2 as ANQGSEA. This CDR3 reads CSVGVSETQYF. The CDR3 DNA sequence: TGCAGCGTTGGGGTTTCGGAGACCCAGTACTTC.

This clonotype was picked up many times. The V gene is TRBV29-1, the J gene TRBJ2-1; D uncertain. V was shortened by 7 bases and J by 4 bases, with 5 bases between the two germline ends. CDR1 SQVTM and CDR2 ANQGSEA come from the germline V gene. CDR3 length: 10 residues. The CDR3 DNA reads as TGCAGCGGGGAATACAATGAGCAGTTCTTC. Encoded protein: CSGEYNEQFF.

This chain connects TRBV20-1 to TRBJ2-1; a possible D gene is TRBD1 (7 bases). Looked up from germline, CDR1 is DFQATT and CDR2 is SNEGSKA (reference sequence). The V end was cut by 5 bases, the J end by 8 bases, with 22 bases between. This CDR3 has 15 residues. The CDR3: CSAPAPQGPGDEQFF. CDR3 sequence (DNA): TGCAGTGCTCCCGCCCCACAGGGGCCGGGGGATGAGCAGTTCTTC.

The chain combines TRBV18 with TRBJ2-1, with 10 nucleotides matching TRBD1. Unmatched junction bases numbered 15, after V lost 7 bases and J lost 15 bases. This CDR3 is built from 14 residues. Germline lookup yields CDR1 KGHSH and CDR2 LQKENI. The chain's CDR3 is CASFTGQGDARGFF. CDR3 coding DNA: TGTGCCAGCTTCACCGGACAGGGGGACGCGAGAGGGTTCTTC.

The chain carries TRBV18 and TRBJ2-7, with 7 bases identical to TRBD1. The CDR3 is 13 residues long. Germline values: CDR1 KGHSH, CDR2 LQKENI. With 0 bases clipped from V and 5 bases from J, the junction kept 1 base outside the gene matches. The chain's CDR3 is CASSPPGGHEQYF. The CDR3 nucleotides are TGTGCCAGCTCACCACCAGGGGGCCACGAGCAGTACTTC.

As concerns this clonotype: With a much larger clone just one base away, this may be a read error. The gene calls are TRBV5-1 and TRBJ2-7; D remains ambiguous. The CDR3 covers 15 residues. Per the germline V gene, CDR1 is SGHRS and CDR2 is YFSETQ. V gave up 4 bases and J gave up 3 bases, with 17 bases separating them. Here the CDR3 reads CASSQMPGDGYEQYF. The CDR3 DNA follows: TGCGCCAGCAGCCAAATGCCGGGTGACGGCTACGAGCAGTACTTC.